The T cell receptor beta chain under discussion was sequenced for a study of siplizumab effects on memory and regulatory T cells. Whole-study findings and limits: Siplizumab significantly reduced alloreactive sequences traceable to unstimulated CD4+ memory cells. Suppressive capability of dividing Tregs from siplizumab cultures went unverified. No assignable naive or memory phenotype existed for roughly 80-97% of proliferating CD4+ or CD8+ clones.

Generated by immunoSEQ multiplex PCR, the TCRdb table keeps only in-frame clones and is missing some. The table records about 100,000 clones, around 94% of them present only once. To note about this clone: Its matching antigen is unknown.

Germline V gene data show CDR1 as MNHEY and CDR2 as SMNVEV (reference sequence). Trimming removed 3 bases from V and 4 bases from J; junction bases left unmatched: 12. The CDR3 covers 17 residues. Sequencing used non-Treg CD4+ T cells sorted from blood. The V gene is TRBV27, the J gene TRBJ1-5; 7 bases line up with TRBD1. The TCR sequence derives from a human donor in good health. CDR3 region: CASSFTRYRGPNQPQHF. The CDR3 bases are TGTGCCAGCAGTTTCACTCGATACAGGGGACCTAATCAGCCCCAGCATTTT.